Following are 30 T cell receptor beta chains from one sample sequenced in a study of metastatic and nonmetastatic thyroid tumors. TCRdb used MiXCR to call clones anew from the PCR reads. This sample yields fewer than 15,000 clones, of which over 20% are seen a single time; approximately 8% belongs to the top ten. Not a single patient had been given any form of treatment at any point before undergoing thyroid surgery. The source material was tumor tissue. These receptors all stem from a female donor with papillary thyroid cancer or a benign thyroid nodule (not recorded which). Some clones in this sample may be carry-over from other donors' samples.

The sample holds many counts of this clone. This chain links TRBV19 with TRBJ1-3; D unresolved. This CDR3 has 13 residues. Germline CDR1 LNHDA, CDR2 SQIVND (reference sequence). V was cut by 3 bases and J by 2 bases, with 5 bases left in between. The CDR3: CASSIGPGNTIYF. The CDR3 region has the DNA TGTGCCAGTAGTATTGGCCCTGGAAACACCATATATTTT.

This clone was observed a few times. The chain combines TRBV30 with TRBJ1-1; the D is unclear. This CDR3 is 14 amino acids long. The V gene's germline CDR1 is GTSNPN and CDR2 SVGIG (reference sequence). CDR3 coding DNA: TGTACCCGGAGTTTGATGGTCTCCCGGGGTGAAGCTTTCTTT. Translating it yields CTRSLMVSRGEAFF.

This clone was counted ten times or more. This could be a read error, since a much larger clone is one nucleotide away. This specimen includes other DNA sequences encoding the same CDR3. The V gene is TRBV6-1, the J gene TRBJ2-1; D is possibly TRBD1 or TRBD2 (6 bases each). Trimming cost V 1 base and J 6 bases, with 10 bases left between them. Germline V gives CDR1 MNHNS, CDR2 SASEGT. The CDR3 has 14 residues. The CDR3 protein is CASSEGGAVNEQFF. In DNA, the CDR3 is TGTGCCAGCAGTGAAGGGGGGGCGGTCAATGAGCAGTTCTTC.

This clone has a handful of counts. The chain employs TRBV29-1 and TRBJ1-2; D may be TRBD1 (6 bases). The V and J ends lost 7 bases and 8 bases respectively, with 29 bases between them. Per germline, CDR1 SQVTM and CDR2 ANQGSEA. The CDR3 is 16 residues long. In nucleotides, the CDR3 is TGCAGCGCCCGGACGGTATTTGTGGGGGACACACCGGGCTACACCTTC. Its protein product is CSARTVFVGDTPGYTF.

On this clone: The germline gene is not matched at one end of the junction; a read error may be the cause. This chain links TRBV19 with TRBJ2-5, with D perhaps matching TRBD1 or TRBD2 (5 bases each). This CDR3 region has 15 residues. Germline V gene data show CDR1 as LNHDA and CDR2 as SQIVND (reference sequence). The CDR3 nucleotides are TGTGCCAGTATTATAGGTGGGACCTCTTCCAGGACCCAGTACTTC. This gives the protein CASIIGGTSSRTQYF. The variable domain in full, completed from reference TRBV19 and TRBJ2-5, reads DGGITQSPKYLFRKEGQNVTLSCEQNLNHDAMYWYRQDPGQGLRLIYYSQIVNDFQKGDIAEGYSVSREKKESFPLTVTSAQKNPTAFYLCASIIGGTSSRTQYFGPGTRLLVL.

This clone was detected many times. Mismatch with germline at one junction end may stem from a read error. The CDR3: CASSSGGETQYF. The CDR3 DNA is TGTGCTAGCAGCTCGGGGGGGGAGACCCAGTACTTC. The genes are TRBV7-7 and TRBJ2-5; 8 nucleotides line up with TRBD2. The CDR3 sequence is 12 residues long. Germline CDR1 SSHAT, CDR2 FNYEAQ (reference sequence).

The chain links TRBV28 to TRBJ2-7; D call uncertain. The length of the CDR3 is 14 residues. The ends were cut back, 6 bases at V and 5 bases at J, with 17 bases in the middle. The germline V gene encodes CDR1 MDHEN and CDR2 SYDVKM. CDR3 residues: CASRATGHADEQYF. Written as DNA, the CDR3 is TGTGCCAGCAGAGCCACCGGCCACGCCGACGAGCAGTACTTC.

This clone is deemed medium-sized. This chain uses TRBV12-3 or TRBV12-4 with TRBJ2-1, with a tentative D call TRBD2 (5 bases). The CDR3 runs to 13 residues. Trimming stripped 7 bases from V and 4 bases from J, with 11 bases between. The DNA of the CDR3 is TGTGCCAGCAACCGGGAATATTACAATGAGCAGTTCTTC. Translated: CASNREYYNEQFF.

In its sample, this clone is medium-sized (0.01 to 0.1%). The chain employs TRBV14 and TRBJ2-7; 10 nucleotides agree with TRBD1. The CDR3 spans 18 residues. With 1 base clipped from V and 9 bases from J, the junction kept 18 bases outside the gene matches. Germline V gives CDR1 SGHDN, CDR2 FVKESK. In nucleotides, the CDR3 is TGTGCCAGCAGCCAAGGAGGCGGGACAGGGGAAACTCGGAATAGGCAGTACTTC. The encoded protein is CASSQGGGTGETRNRQYF. Drawing the rest from reference TRBV14 and TRBJ2-7, the complete variable domain is EAGVTQFPSHSVIEKGQTVTLRCDPISGHDNLYWYRRVMGKEIKFLLHFVKESKQDESGMPNNRFLAERTGGTYSTLKVQPAELEDSGVYFCASSQGGGTGETRNRQYFGPGTRLTVT.

This clone was found many times. Being one base from a much bigger clone, this may be a read error. The V and J genes are TRBV12-3 or TRBV12-4 and TRBJ2-7, with D unresolved. CDR3 size: 13 residues. Trimming pared 1 base from V and 2 bases from J, leaving 6 bases between. The CDR3 region is CASSLEWAYEQYF. CDR3 coding DNA: TGTGCCAGCAGTTTAGAGTGGGCCTACGAGCAGTACTTC.

The V call is TRBV4-1, the J call TRBJ2-3, with TRBD2 matching over 10 bases. CDR1 is MGHRA and CDR2 is YSYEKL in the germline V gene. This CDR3 contains 16 residues. Unmatched junction bases numbered 2, after V lost 2 bases and J lost 0 bases. The CDR3 DNA follows: TGCGCCAGCAGCCAAAGCGGGGGGGCTAGCACAGATACGCAGTATTTT. Translation: CASSQSGGASTDTQYF.

This clone was seen a handful of times. The CDR3 loop reads CASSGSGCETQYF. The DNA for the CDR3 is TGTGCCAGCAGTGGATCAGGGTGTGAGACCCAGTACTTC. The chain couples TRBV6-1 to TRBJ2-5, with TRBD1 as a possible D gene (5 bases). Germline V CDR1 and CDR2: MNHNS, SASEGT. The V end lost 4 bases, the J end lost 5 bases, and 11 bases lay between the germline ends. The CDR3 covers 13 residues.

The chain uses TRBV7-9 and TRBJ1-2, with a weak D call TRBD1 (5 bases). CDR3 length: 14 amino acids. V was clipped by 5 bases and J by 8 bases, with 18 bases between them. Germline V gene sequence: CDR1 SEHNR, CDR2 FQNEAQ (reference sequence). The CDR3 region is CASSLGDRRVGYTF. The DNA of the CDR3 is TGTGCCAGCAGCCTAGGGGACCGACGGGTGGGCTACACCTTC.

This chain links TRBV6-5 with TRBJ2-6, with unresolved D. The CDR3 length is 16 residues. V lost 2 bases to trimming and J lost 0 bases, with 8 bases between them. Germline CDR1 reads MNHEY; CDR2 reads SVGAGI. The CDR3 DNA reads as TGTGCCAGCAGTTACCTGCCACCCTCTGGGGCCAACGTCCTGACTTTC. The encoded protein is CASSYLPPSGANVLTF.

Details on this clone: The conserved final phenylalanine or tryptophan is absent from the CDR3, which likely points to a read error. The CDR3 reads CASSRDGSVGMWGYTV. CDR3 nucleotides: TGTGCCAGCAGCAGAGATGGGTCAGTGGGAATGTGGGGCTACACCGTC. This chain uses TRBV11-2 with TRBJ1-2; no reliable D call. With 5 bases removed from V and 8 bases from J, the gap between germline ends came to 24 bases. Germline assignment: CDR1 SGHAT and CDR2 FQNNGV. The CDR3 covers 16 residues.

This clone was seen ten or more times. Other DNA sequences within the sample encode an identical CDR3. The chain combines TRBV2 with TRBJ1-2; weak D call: TRBD1 (5 bases). V was trimmed by 7 bases and J by 4 bases, leaving 22 bases between them. The CDR3 spans 16 residues. CDR1 is SNHLY, CDR2 FYNNEI, per germline. The CDR3 is CASKKSTDRAFYGYTF. The CDR3 region has the DNA TGTGCCAGCAAGAAAAGCACAGACAGAGCTTTCTATGGCTACACCTTC.

V usage is TRBV5-1 and J usage is TRBJ2-7; 13 bases fit TRBD2. The CDR3 has 15 amino acids. The germline V gene has CDR1 SGHRS and CDR2 YFSETQ. Trimming took 3 bases from V and 2 from J; bases not matched to a gene: 2. Here the CDR3 DNA reads TGCGCCAGCAGCTCCGGGACTAGCGGGGCCTACGAGCAGTACTTC. It specifies CASSSGTSGAYEQYF.

This clone occurred many times. This could be a read error, since a much larger clone is one nucleotide away. The J gene is TRBJ2-7, the V gene TRBV20-1; 9 bases align to TRBD1. V was pared by 5 bases and J by 2 bases, with 7 bases of the junction left unmatched. The CDR3 extends over 14 amino acids. Germline-derived CDR1 and CDR2 are DFQATT and SNEGSKA (reference sequence). CDR3 DNA sequence: TGCAGTGCTCTAACAGGGGGCCGCCCCTACGAGCAGTACTTC. Amino acid sequence: CSALTGGRPYEQYF.

This chain uses TRBV20-1 with TRBJ1-2; D gene uncertain. V gave up 3 bases and J gave up 5 bases, with 16 bases separating them. CDR3 size: 14 residues. Germline V gene sequence: CDR1 DFQATT, CDR2 SNEGSKA (reference sequence). The CDR3 protein is CSARSEVLGYGYTF. CDR3 DNA sequence: TGCAGTGCTAGGTCTGAGGTTTTGGGGTATGGCTACACCTTC.

In its sample, this clone is medium-sized. The V gene is TRBV6-1, the J gene TRBJ2-1, with D tentatively TRBD1 or TRBD2 (6 bases each). The CDR3 contains 10 residues. V was pared by 11 bases and J by 13 bases, with 15 bases between. Germline loops: CDR1 MNHNS, CDR2 SASEGT. The CDR3 reads CASGAGYQFF. The CDR3 DNA follows: TGTGCCTCGGGGGCGGGGTACCAGTTCTTC.

This clone has more than one count but fewer than ten. The chain recombines TRBV19 with TRBJ2-5, with D perhaps matching TRBD2 (6 bases). The CDR3 is 13 residues long. Germline V lookup: CDR1 LNHDA, CDR2 SQIVND (reference sequence). Between the trimmed V and J ends, which lost 6 bases and 1 base, there was a span of 9 bases. CDR3 loop: CASSAGTQETQYF. The CDR3 region has the DNA TGTGCCAGTAGCGCGGGGACCCAAGAGACCCAGTACTTC.

There are a few counts of this clone. This rearrangement joins TRBV6-2 or TRBV6-3 to TRBJ2-7, with a weak D call TRBD2 (6 bases). The V gene lost 0 bases and the J gene lost 4 bases, with 13 bases spanning the gap. Germline lookup yields CDR1 MNHEY and CDR2 SVGEGT. The CDR3 is made up of 15 amino acids. CDR3 protein: CASSYSTTGGYEQYF. The CDR3 bases are TGTGCCAGCAGTTACTCGACAACCGGGGGTTACGAGCAGTACTTC.

This clone was counted many times. The chain carries TRBV20-1 and TRBJ2-7; D ambiguous. V was pared by 7 bases and J by 7 bases, with 14 bases between. Looked up from germline, CDR1 is DFQATT and CDR2 is SNEGSKA (reference sequence). The CDR3 loop spans 11 amino acids. Here the CDR3 DNA reads TGCAGTGTTATAACCTTGGGGGAGCAGTACTTC. It is translated as CSVITLGEQYF.

The chain carries TRBV6-4 and TRBJ2-3; 7 bases fit TRBD2. This CDR3 contains 14 residues. V lost 3 bases and J lost 4; bases outside the gene matches: 4. Germline V gene lookup returns CDR1 MRHNA and CDR2 SNTAGT. The CDR3 reads CASSEREAADTQYF. The CDR3 DNA reads TGTGCCAGCAGTGAACGGGAGGCGGCAGATACGCAGTATTTT.

The rearrangement joins TRBV6-1 to TRBJ2-7; weak D call: TRBD1 (5 bases). CDR3 length equals 15 residues. The germline V and J ends were trimmed by 5 bases and 3 bases, with 17 bases remaining between them. In germline, CDR1 is MNHNS, CDR2 SASEGT. CDR3 amino acids: CASSSHLSGIYEQYF. The CDR3 region has the DNA TGTGCCAGCAGTTCACACCTCTCAGGGATCTACGAGCAGTACTTC.

The sample holds a few counts of this clone. CDR3 nucleotides: TGTGCCAGCACCGCAAAGGAGGGGGCCGGGGTCGAGCAGTTCTTC. It specifies CASTAKEGAGVEQFF. The J gene is TRBJ2-1, the V gene TRBV6-1, with a tentative D call TRBD1 (7 bases). V gave up 7 bases and J gave up 10 bases, with 23 bases separating them. The CDR3 length is 15 residues. Germline CDR1 is MNHNS and CDR2 is SASEGT.

The gene calls are TRBV6-2 or TRBV6-3 and TRBJ1-1; the D is unclear. CDR3 length: 14 residues. Germline values: CDR1 MNHEY, CDR2 SVGEGT. Between the trimmed V and J ends, which lost 2 bases and 4 bases, there was a span of 11 bases. CDR3 sequence (DNA): TGTGCCAGCAGTTACAGAGAGGCAAGCACTGAAGCTTTCTTT. This sequence encodes CASSYREASTEAFF.

Relative to its sample, this clone is medium-sized (0.01 to 0.1%). This sequence joins TRBV7-8 and TRBJ2-7; D may be TRBD1 (6 bases). The germline CDR1 and CDR2 sequences are SGHVS and FQNEAQ. The CDR3 loop spans 14 amino acids. V shed 5 bases and J shed 12 bases, with 23 bases lying between them. The CDR3 sequence: CASSRTEGRVVPYF. CDR3 bases: TGTGCCAGCAGCCGGACAGAGGGCCGTGTCGTTCCGTACTTC.

This clone was seen ten or more times. This sequence joins TRBV20-1 and TRBJ2-3; D call uncertain. CDR1 and CDR2 (germline): DFQATT, SNEGSKA (reference sequence). CDR3 size: 12 residues. V lost 5 bases, J lost 1 base, and 7 bases lay in between. The CDR3 is CSAPAGTDTQYF. The CDR3 nucleotides are TGCAGTGCTCCTGCCGGCACAGATACGCAGTATTTT.

This clone is medium-sized (0.01 to 0.1%) by share. The V and J genes are TRBV6-5 and TRBJ2-1; D is unclear. Deletions cut 2 bases from V and 5 bases from J, with 10 bases between. Looked up from germline, CDR1 is MNHEY and CDR2 is SVGAGI. This CDR3 region has 14 residues. The chain's CDR3 is CASSYAFMDNEQFF. CDR3 nucleotides: TGTGCCAGCAGTTACGCTTTTATGGACAATGAGCAGTTCTTC.